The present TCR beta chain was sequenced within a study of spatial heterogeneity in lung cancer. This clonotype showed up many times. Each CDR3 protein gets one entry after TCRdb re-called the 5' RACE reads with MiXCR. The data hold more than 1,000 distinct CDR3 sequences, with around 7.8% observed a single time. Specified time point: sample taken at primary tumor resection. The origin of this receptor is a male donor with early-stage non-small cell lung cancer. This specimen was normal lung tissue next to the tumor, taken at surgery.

Here the CDR3 DNA reads TGTGCCAGCAGCTTAGGGCGCGAGCAGTACTTC. Its translation: CASSLGREQYF. The chain couples TRBV7-2 to TRBJ2-7; no definite D call. Deletions cut 1 base from V and 6 bases from J, with 4 bases between. Germline loops: CDR1 SGHTA, CDR2 FQGNSA. The CDR3 spans 11 residues.